The T cell receptor beta chain under discussion was sequenced for a study of type 1 regulatory T cells. TCRdb called the reads again in MiXCR, with one record for every CDR3 protein. The table has some 22,000 distinct CDR3 sequences, 72% seen once. Judged by abundance, this clonotype is medium-sized. Its antigen remains unknown. From germline, CDR1 is MNHNS and CDR2 SASEGT. The V gene lost 4 bases and the J gene lost 1 base, with 8 bases spanning the gap. CDR3 length: 13 residues. This receptor was taken from a human donor in good health. This rearrangement joins TRBV6-1 to TRBJ2-7, with TRBD1 as a possible D gene (6 bases). Specimen: cultured T cells, either the whole culture or a sorted T cell fraction (not recorded which). Regarding subset: Tr1-enriched cell product generated in vitro against host alloantigens. CDR3 sequence reads: CASSGDMSYEQYF. The CDR3 DNA sequence: TGTGCCAGCAGTGGGGACATGTCCTACGAGCAGTACTTC.